This TCR beta chain was sequenced in a study of CD8 T cells in ankylosing spondylitis. Preparation of TCR beta libraries was done by quantitative 5'-RACE with molecular barcodes. TCRdb re-called the 5' RACE reads through MiXCR, storing one row per CDR3 protein. The sample records about 700,000 distinct CDR3 sequences, around 19% being singletons. Study findings and constraints: From matched ankylosing spondylitis synovial fluid, disease-linked clones were reportedly recovered at significantly enriched levels. Earlier work had already found some motif variants in reactive arthritis synovial fluid and blood. Among TCR beta sequences, a motif of about 8 highly homologous variants appeared characteristic of ankylosing spondylitis blood. Disease-linked clones bore a CD8+ phenotype, appearing relatively rarely in peripheral blood.

J gave up 1 base and V 5 bases, and 5 bases lay outside the gene matches. Germline assignment: CDR1 SGHTA and CDR2 FQGNSA. CDR3 length: 15 amino acids. This clonotype has more than one count but fewer than ten. Its cognate antigen is unknown. Material for sequencing was blood, either unsorted or a sorted T cell fraction (not recorded which). The TCR comes from a male donor with ankylosing spondylitis. The chain joins TRBV7-2 to TRBJ2-3; 8 positions match TRBD2. This CDR3 reads CASSPTGGGTDTQYF. CDR3 sequence (DNA): TGTGCCAGCAGCCCGACGGGGGGGGGCACAGATACGCAGTATTTT.